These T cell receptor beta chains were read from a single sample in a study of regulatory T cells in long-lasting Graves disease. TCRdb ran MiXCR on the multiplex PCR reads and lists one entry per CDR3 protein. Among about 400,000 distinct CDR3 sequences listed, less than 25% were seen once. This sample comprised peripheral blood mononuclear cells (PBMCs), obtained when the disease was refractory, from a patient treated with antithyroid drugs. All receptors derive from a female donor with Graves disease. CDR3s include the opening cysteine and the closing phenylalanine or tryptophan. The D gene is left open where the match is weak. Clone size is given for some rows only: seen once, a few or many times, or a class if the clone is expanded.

TGTGCCTGGAGATGGACAGGGGCGACTGAAGCTTTCTTT | CAWRWTGATEAFF | TRBV30 | few | TRBJ1-1 | TRBD1
TGTGCCACCAGTGATTTTAGGACAGGAGAAGCTTTCTTT | CATSDFRTGEAFF | TRBV24-1 | few | TRBJ1-1 | TRBD1
TGTGCCAGCAGCGGAAACAAGACAGGGTGGTCCTACGAGCAGTACTTC | CASSGNKTGWSYEQYF | TRBV11-2 | many | TRBJ2-7 | TRBD1
TGTGCCAGCAGTTTAGTTGATCTAGCGGGAGGTCTTAACACCGGGGAGCTGTTTTTT | CASSLVDLAGGLNTGELFF | TRBV12-3/TRBV12-4 | few | TRBJ2-2 | TRBD2
TGTGCCAGCAGTTCAAGGCTGAAGGCGGCCGAAGATCCTAACTATGGCTACACCTTC | CASSSRLKAAEDPNYGYTF | TRBV12-3/TRBV12-4 | many | TRBJ1-2 | -
TGTGCCAGCAGTTCGGACCCACGAGAGAAACTGTTTTTT | CASSSDPREKLFF | TRBV27 | - | TRBJ1-4 | -
TGTGCCAGCAGGGGGGAACAGGGGGCGCGTGGCTACACCTTC | CASRGEQGARGYTF | TRBV2 | many | TRBJ1-2 | TRBD1
TGTGCCAGCAAGGGCCTCTACGAGCAGTACTTC | CASKGLYEQYF | TRBV25-1 | few | TRBJ2-7 | -
TGCAGCGTTGAAGATGGCGACCAGGCCTACGAGCAGTACTTC | CSVEDGDQAYEQYF | TRBV29-1 | few | TRBJ2-7 | -
TGTGCTAGTGGTTTCCGACCCCTGAGCTCCTACAATGAGCAGTTCTTC | CASGFRPLSSYNEQFF | TRBV12-5 | few | TRBJ2-1 | -
TGTGCCAGCAGTTTTGGACTAGGGAACGAGCAGTACTTC | CASSFGLGNEQYF | TRBV6-2/TRBV6-3 | - | TRBJ2-7 | TRBD2
TGTGCCAGCAGTTGGGGGGGAGACGGACTGTTTTTT | CASSWGGDGLFF | TRBV28 | many | TRBJ1-4 | -
TGTGCTAGTGGTTTCGATAGATGGCGGGAGAGTGGCGTAAAGACCGGGGAGCTGTTTTTT | CASGFDRWRESGVKTGELFF | TRBV12-5 | many | TRBJ2-2 | TRBD2
TGTGCCAGCCAGCGAAGGGTGAACACTGAAGCTTTCTTT | CASQRRVNTEAFF | TRBV6-1 | many | TRBJ1-1 | -
TGTGCCAGCAGCTTAGCGGCGGGAGGGTTAGCGAACATTCAGTACTTC | CASSLAAGGLANIQYF | TRBV11-2 | many | TRBJ2-4 | TRBD2
TGTGCCAGCAGCCTAGGGACAGACATTCCCTATGGCTACACCTTC | CASSLGTDIPYGYTF | TRBV7-9 | few | TRBJ1-2 | TRBD1
TGTGCCAGCAGCCACGCGGATGGACAGTGGAACACCGGGGAGCTGTTTTTT | CASSHADGQWNTGELFF | TRBV27 | many | TRBJ2-2 | -
TGTGCCAGCAGTTACTCAGGAGCCTACGAGCAGTACTTC | CASSYSGAYEQYF | TRBV6-5 | many | TRBJ2-7 | -
TGCGCCAGCAGCTGGGACCCCAATGAAAAACTGTTTTTT | CASSWDPNEKLFF | TRBV5-1 | - | TRBJ1-4 | -
TGTGCCAGCAGTTACTCGGGCAGTTATCAGCCCCAGCATTTT | CASSYSGSYQPQHF | TRBV6-2/TRBV6-3 | - | TRBJ1-5 | -
TGTGCCAGTAGTCCGCAGACCACGACAAATTCACCCCTCCACTTT | CASSPQTTTNSPLHF | TRBV19 | - | TRBJ1-6 | -
TGTGCCAGTGGACTAGCGGGAGGTACGAACACCGGGGAGCTGTTTTTT | CASGLAGGTNTGELFF | TRBV9 | - | TRBJ2-2 | TRBD2
TGTGCCACCAGCAGAGATGCTGCGTCAATCACTTCGAACACTGAAGCTTTCTTT | CATSRDAASITSNTEAFF | TRBV15 | many | TRBJ1-1 | -
TGTGCCAGCAGAAGCACCCCCCGGACAGGGGGGGACTATGGCTACACCTTC | CASRSTPRTGGDYGYTF | TRBV6-1 | many | TRBJ1-2 | TRBD1
TGTGCCAGCAGCGTAGCGGCAGGGGGCTTCAATGAGCAGTTCTTC | CASSVAAGGFNEQFF | TRBV9 | - | TRBJ2-1 | TRBD1
TGTGCCAGCAGCTACCGGACAGAAAATGAAAAACTGTTTTTT | CASSYRTENEKLFF | TRBV5-5 | many | TRBJ1-4 | -
TGTGCCACCAGCTTAAGGGGCTATCATGGGGATGGCTACACCTTC | CATSLRGYHGDGYTF | TRBV15 | many | TRBJ1-2 | -
TGTGCCAGCAGTTACGGCGGGGTCAACACCGGGGAGCTGTTTTTT | CASSYGGVNTGELFF | TRBV6-9 | - | TRBJ2-2 | -
TGCAGCGGGATACTAGCGGGAGGCTACGAGCAGTACTTC | CSGILAGGYEQYF | TRBV29-1 | - | TRBJ2-7 | TRBD2
TGTGCCAGCAGGAAACAGGGGGCCGGGGGCTACACCTTC | CASRKQGAGGYTF | TRBV6-1 | many | TRBJ1-2 | TRBD1
TGTGCCAGCTCGACCTCGACTAGCGGGACAATACGAGAGCAGTTCTTC | CASSTSTSGTIREQFF | TRBV3-1 | few | TRBJ2-1 | TRBD2
TGTGCCAGCAGTGAAGGACAGACAGAAAAACTGTTTTTT | CASSEGQTEKLFF | TRBV2 | many | TRBJ1-4 | -
TGTGCCAGCAGCTCCACGGGGGTCGGGGAGCTGTTTTTT | CASSSTGVGELFF | TRBV6-1 | - | TRBJ2-2 | -
TGCAGTGCTATGGGACTAGGGTCCGGGGAGCTGTTTTTT | CSAMGLGSGELFF | TRBV20-1 | - | TRBJ2-2 | TRBD2
TGTGCCAGCGCTCGGGCCACAGATACGCAGTATTTT | CASARATDTQYF | TRBV2 | - | TRBJ2-3 | -
TGTGCCAGCGGTGGGGGGCTGGGCACTGAAGCTTTCTTT | CASGGGLGTEAFF | TRBV2 | many | TRBJ1-1 | -
TGTGCCAGCAGCCGGGGCGCGGTCGGCACAGATACGCAGTATTTT | CASSRGAVGTDTQYF | TRBV7-3 | - | TRBJ2-3 | -
TGCAGTGCTAGAGCAGGACAGGGTATCAATTCACCCCTCCACTTT | CSARAGQGINSPLHF | TRBV20-1 | - | TRBJ1-6 | TRBD1
TGTGCCAGCAGCCCCGGACTAGCGGCACAAGAGACCCAGTACTTC | CASSPGLAAQETQYF | TRBV11-2 | many | TRBJ2-5 | TRBD2
TGTGCCAGCAGCTTAGGGGACCGTTCCACTAATGAAAAACTGTTTTTT | CASSLGDRSTNEKLFF | TRBV7-9 | few | TRBJ1-4 | -
TGTGCCAGTAGTATAGACGTAGCGGGGGGGATCGATGAGCAGTTCTTC | CASSIDVAGGIDEQFF | TRBV19 | many | TRBJ2-1 | TRBD2
TGTGCCAGCAGTTACTCCTCCGGTGAGGGCTATGGCTACACCTTC | CASSYSSGEGYGYTF | TRBV6-5 | few | TRBJ1-2 | -
TGTGCCACCAGCAGAGCGGGACAGAGGAAGACCCAGTACTTC | CATSRAGQRKTQYF | TRBV15 | many | TRBJ2-5 | TRBD1
TGTGCCAGCAGCTCAGCCGGGACAGCATCCTACGAGCAGTACTTC | CASSSAGTASYEQYF | TRBV11-2 | once | TRBJ2-7 | TRBD1
TGCGCCAGCAGCGCCGGAGATTGGGGGCAGAGAAGTTCACCCCTCCACTTT | CASSAGDWGQRSSPLHF | TRBV5-1 | - | TRBJ1-6 | -
TGTGCCAGCAGTCCTAGCGGGAGTTTCGCCAAAAACATTCAGTACTTC | CASSPSGSFAKNIQYF | TRBV27 | many | TRBJ2-4 | TRBD2
TGTGCCAGCAGCTTCGACAGGGGACTCCAAGAGACCCAGTACTTC | CASSFDRGLQETQYF | TRBV7-2 | few | TRBJ2-5 | TRBD1
TGTGCCAGCAGCCACAGCCGGATTGGCTACGAGCAGTACTTC | CASSHSRIGYEQYF | TRBV4-2 | few | TRBJ2-7 | -
TGTGCCACCAGCAGAGATCCCTCCGGGGAAGTCCTGACTTTC | CATSRDPSGEVLTF | TRBV15 | - | TRBJ2-6 | -
TGTGCCACCAGTGATTTGGACAGCACAGATACGCAGTATTTT | CATSDLDSTDTQYF | TRBV24-1 | - | TRBJ2-3 | -